The entry below describes one T cell receptor (beta chain). In the study's own analysis: Amplification of reference gene primers provided the estimated nucleated cell counts. Repertoires were generated with immunoSEQ multiplex PCR, while TCRdb's copy carries only in-frame clones and drops some. That table gives V, J and clone size, and the DNA gave D and trimming. Of around 260,000 clones in the sample, 75% to 95% were seen once. This sample was included in a study of blood T cell repertoires in COVID-19. Study at large: Acute and convalescent COVID-19 specimens originated in the United States, Italy and Spain. Nucleic acid was either cDNA or gDNA, and it came from T cells, B-cell-depleted T cells, or PBMCs.

Patients of the Seattle cohort, enrolled during active infection, were followed longitudinally. Sequencing was carried out using peripheral blood. The clonotype was recovered from a person aged 18 to 35 with COVID-19, enrolled during active disease.

CDR3 loop: CASSDRDVGQPQHF. The CDR3 DNA follows: TGTGCCAGCAGCGACAGGGATGTGGGTCAGCCCCAGCATTTT. The chain recombines TRBV7-9 with TRBJ1-5, with 7 bases lining up with TRBD1. Losses at the gene ends were 5 bases for V and 6 bases for J; bases not matched to a gene: 7. This CDR3 has 14 residues. Germline values: CDR1 SEHNR, CDR2 FQNEAQ (reference sequence).